The 30 T cell receptor beta chains below all came from one sample that was sequenced in a study of T cell repertoires in cytomegalovirus infection. TCRdb called the reads again in MiXCR, with one record for every CDR3 protein. The table lists about 740,000 distinct CDR3 sequences, roughly 35% of them singletons. The sequencing input was PBMCs. Receptors originate from a human donor in good health (CMV status not recorded). Some clones in this sample may be carry-over from other donors' samples.

This clonotype came up a few times. The chain couples TRBV20-1 to TRBJ2-7; TRBD1 aligns across 7 bases. The CDR3 covers 16 residues. Per the germline V gene, CDR1 is DFQATT and CDR2 is SNEGSKA (reference sequence). V was clipped by 3 bases and J by 2 bases; unmatched bases: 13. This CDR3 is CSARLTSRDRPYEQYF. The CDR3 bases are TGCAGTGCTAGGCTAACCTCCCGGGACAGACCCTACGAGCAGTACTTC.

The J gene is TRBJ1-5, the V gene TRBV7-8, with unresolved D. This CDR3 has 14 amino acids. Trimming pared 1 base from V and 7 bases from J, leaving 11 bases between. Germline values: CDR1 SGHVS, CDR2 FQNEAQ. CDR3 nucleotide sequence: TGTGCCAGCAGCTTAGAAGGTGTCGCCCAGCCCCAGCATTTT. Translation gives CASSLEGVAQPQHF.

This chain links TRBV7-9 with TRBJ2-7, with D hard to call. Germline CDR1 and CDR2: SEHNR and FQNEAQ (reference sequence). CDR3 length: 16 amino acids. Trimming cost V 5 bases and J 0 bases, with 17 bases left between them. The CDR3 reads CASSPMTPASSYEQYF. DNA for the CDR3: TGTGCCAGCAGCCCCATGACTCCCGCGAGCTCCTACGAGCAGTACTTC.

This rearrangement joins TRBV5-4 to TRBJ2-6; no definite D call. The germline V gene encodes CDR1 SGHNT and CDR2 YYREEE (reference sequence). This CDR3 contains 16 residues. V was trimmed by 9 bases and J by 0 bases, leaving 16 bases between them. DNA of the CDR3: TGTGCCACTCAGACAAACACCATCTCTGGGGCCAACGTCCTGACTTTC. Amino acids: CATQTNTISGANVLTF.

The gene calls are TRBV24-1 and TRBJ2-7; no reliable D call. The CDR3 totals 13 residues. Germline V gives CDR1 KGHDR, CDR2 SFDVKD. V was shortened by 6 bases and J by 3 bases, with 11 bases between the two germline ends. CDR3 in amino acids: CATSRIGGYEQYF. DNA for the CDR3: TGTGCCACCAGTAGGATTGGCGGCTACGAGCAGTACTTC.

There are many counts of this clonotype. The chain employs TRBV11-3 and TRBJ2-1; D unclear. The CDR3 extends over 13 amino acids. V dropped 2 bases and J dropped 6 bases, with 8 bases sitting between them. The germline CDR1 and CDR2 sequences are SGHNT and YENEEA. CDR3 in amino acids: CASSLNSINEQFF. The CDR3 nucleotides read TGTGCCAGCAGCTTAAATAGTATCAATGAGCAGTTCTTC.

A few counts support this clonotype. This sequence joins TRBV28 and TRBJ1-1, with TRBD1 identical over 7 bases. Germline values: CDR1 MDHEN, CDR2 SYDVKM. The CDR3 contains 15 residues. With V trimmed by 5 bases and J by 3 bases, 9 bases remained unmatched. CDR3 in DNA: TGTGCCAGCAGTCTCCTGACAGGGACGGACACTGAAGCTTTCTTT. It is translated as CASSLLTGTDTEAFF. Complete variable domain (other parts from reference TRBV28 and TRBJ1-1): DVKVTQSSRYLVKRTGEKVFLECVQDMDHENMFWYRQDPGLGLRLIYFSYDVKMKEKGDIPEGYSVSREKKERFSLILESASTNQTSMYLCASSLLTGTDTEAFFGQGTRLTVV.

V gene TRBV5-1 combines with J gene TRBJ2-2; unclear D gene. Per the germline V gene, CDR1 is SGHRS and CDR2 is YFSETQ. Trimming took 1 base from V and 3 from J, leaving 13 bases between them. CDR3 length: 16 residues. The CDR3: CASSLNSRFYTGELFF. For the CDR3, the DNA is TGCGCCAGCAGCTTGAATTCCAGATTCTACACCGGGGAGCTGTTTTTT.

This chain uses TRBV2 with TRBJ1-1; 9 nucleotides line up with TRBD1. After removal of 5 bases from V and 10 bases from J, the junction contained 14 bases not matched to a gene. The germline CDR1 and CDR2 sequences are SNHLY and FYNNEI. The CDR3 runs to 15 residues. CDR3 nucleotides: TGTGCCAGCAGTTCGACGCCGGGACAGGGCTTGGCAGCTTTCTTT. Its translation: CASSSTPGQGLAAFF.

This clonotype was counted many times. The rearrangement uses TRBV7-8 and TRBJ2-3; a weak D match, TRBD2 (6 bases). Germline V CDR1 and CDR2: SGHVS, FQNEAQ. The CDR3 consists of 15 residues. The V end was cut by 1 base, the J end by 2 bases, with 10 bases between. CDR3 sequence (DNA): TGTGCCAGCAGCTTAGGGCTAGCGAACACAGATACGCAGTATTTT. Residues: CASSLGLANTDTQYF.

The rearrangement uses TRBV12-3 or TRBV12-4 and TRBJ2-1; maybe TRBD2 (6 bases). This CDR3 contains 13 residues. The V gene lost 6 bases and the J gene lost 7 bases, with 13 bases spanning the gap. The CDR3 DNA sequence: TGTGCCAGCAGAGTCCGGGGGAAGAATGAGCAGTTCTTC. It translates to CASRVRGKNEQFF.

This clonotype was found once. A read error may account for a junction end that differs from germline. The rearrangement joins TRBV4-1 to TRBJ2-2; D is uncertain. From germline, CDR1 is MGHRA and CDR2 YSYEKL. There are 15 residues in the CDR3. CDR3 in DNA: TGTTCCAGCAGCCAAGAAATTGAGTCCACCGGGGAGCTGTTTTTT. It is translated as CSSSQEIESTGELFF.

This clonotype was seen at least ten times. The chain is built from TRBV7-2 and TRBJ1-2, with D possibly being TRBD1 (6 bases). The germline V gene encodes CDR1 SGHTA and CDR2 FQGNSA. The CDR3 length is 14 residues. Trimming pared 2 bases from V and 4 bases from J, leaving 11 bases between. Here the CDR3 DNA reads TGTGCCAGCAGCTTAAGGGGGAGTGCCTATGGCTACACCTTC. It yields the protein CASSLRGSAYGYTF.

This chain joins TRBV4-2 and TRBJ2-3; either TRBD1 or TRBD2 may supply D (5 bases each). Trimming left V 0 bases short and J 10 bases short, with 23 bases between. The length of the CDR3 is 17 residues. Germline V gene lookup returns CDR1 LGHNA and CDR2 YNFKEQ. The CDR3 DNA follows: TGTGCCAGCAGCCAAGATACAGGATCAAGCGGCCTAGGCTCGCAGTATTTT. It specifies CASSQDTGSSGLGSQYF.

The chain links TRBV7-9 to TRBJ1-4, with no clear D. Trimming stripped 2 bases from V and 8 bases from J, with 21 bases between. Germline-derived CDR1 and CDR2 are SEHNR and FQNEAQ (reference sequence). The CDR3 covers 17 residues. The CDR3 sequence is CASSLFRREYLQEKLFF. CDR3 in DNA: TGTGCCAGCAGCTTATTTAGGAGGGAGTATTTACAAGAAAAACTGTTTTTT.

The chain is built from TRBV7-6 and TRBJ2-1; 9 nucleotides line up with TRBD1. Germline V gene lookup returns CDR1 SGHVS and CDR2 FNYEAQ. V gave up 1 base and J gave up 7 bases; unmatched junction bases: 11. The CDR3 loop spans 17 amino acids. Here the CDR3 DNA reads TGTGCCAGCAGCTTAGGCTCCGGGACAGGGAGGGGGAATGAGCAGTTCTTC. Translation gives CASSLGSGTGRGNEQFF.

There are many counts of this clonotype. The V call is TRBV7-2, the J call TRBJ2-5; no definite D call. CDR3 size: 12 residues. Trimming pared 5 bases from V and 5 bases from J, leaving 9 bases between. Germline V gives CDR1 SGHTA, CDR2 FQGNSA. As DNA, the CDR3 is TGTGCCAGCAGCGCAGTAGGGGAGACCCAGTACTTC. It translates to CASSAVGETQYF.

The chain is built from TRBV12-3 or TRBV12-4 and TRBJ1-6, with TRBD1 identical over 7 bases. The CDR3 consists of 14 residues. With V trimmed by 1 base and J by 14 bases, 8 bases remained unmatched. CDR3 region: CASSLGDSRVALHF. The CDR3 DNA follows: TGTGCCAGCAGTTTAGGGGACAGCCGTGTAGCCCTCCACTTT.

This clonotype came up once. The chain couples TRBV6-6 to TRBJ2-7; D possibly matches TRBD1 or TRBD2 (5 bases each). Germline lookup yields CDR1 MNHNY and CDR2 SVGAGI (reference sequence). The CDR3 has 14 residues. The V end lost 4 bases, the J end lost 2 bases, and 12 bases lay between the germline ends. The CDR3 DNA reads as TGTGCCAGCAGTTCGGGACGCACCACCTACGAGCAGTACTTC. This translates into CASSSGRTTYEQYF.

This clonotype was recorded at least ten times. The rearrangement uses TRBV7-8 and TRBJ2-5, with D tentatively TRBD2 (6 bases). The V gene's germline CDR1 is SGHVS and CDR2 FQNEAQ. CDR3 length equals 16 residues. V dropped 6 bases and J dropped 2 bases, with 19 bases sitting between them. This CDR3 is CASSWLRDSRQETQYF. The CDR3 DNA is TGTGCCAGCAGTTGGCTAAGGGACTCGAGACAAGAGACCCAGTACTTC.

The rearrangement links TRBV7-9 to TRBJ2-1; 12 bases line up with TRBD2. V shed 5 bases, J shed 4 bases, and the junction held 6 bases outside the gene matches. This CDR3 region has 16 residues. CDR1 and CDR2 from the germline V gene are SEHNR and FQNEAQ (reference sequence). The CDR3 is CASSLGLAGPYNEQFF. CDR3 DNA: TGTGCCAGCAGCCTGGGACTAGCGGGCCCGTACAATGAGCAGTTCTTC.

This clonotype occurred many times. V and J are TRBV7-2 and TRBJ2-7; 12 bases line up with TRBD1. This CDR3 contains 17 residues. The trim removed 3 bases at V and 5 bases at J, leaving 11 bases unmatched. Germline CDR1 SGHTA, CDR2 FQGNSA. The CDR3 protein is CASSFPSGTGGYNEQYF. In DNA form, the CDR3 reads TGTGCCAGCAGCTTTCCATCCGGGACAGGGGGCTACAACGAGCAGTACTTC.

This clonotype was counted a few times. The V gene is TRBV6-1, the J gene TRBJ2-7; 8 bases agree with TRBD1. CDR1 is MNHNS, CDR2 SASEGT, per germline. This CDR3 is built from 15 residues. J gave up 1 base and V 7 bases, and 9 bases lay outside the gene matches. Here the CDR3 DNA reads TGTGCCAGCACCCCTGGACAGGGCTCGTCCTACGAGCAGTACTTC. Protein product: CASTPGQGSSYEQYF.

This sequence joins TRBV19 and TRBJ1-1; no reliable D call. CDR1 is LNHDA and CDR2 is SQIVND in the germline V gene (reference sequence). Between the trimmed V and J ends, which lost 7 bases and 3 bases, there was a span of 18 bases. The CDR3 covers 15 residues. The CDR3 here is CASKAVAWGYTEAFF. CDR3 DNA sequence: TGTGCCAGTAAGGCGGTGGCGTGGGGTTACACTGAAGCTTTCTTT.

This clonotype was observed a few times. V and J are TRBV12-3 or TRBV12-4 and TRBJ2-2, with 13 bases that match TRBD2. This CDR3 spans 16 amino acids. Trimming cost V 3 bases and J 7 bases; bases outside gene matches: 5. The CDR3 protein is CASSLTSGRKNGELFF. In DNA, the CDR3 is TGTGCCAGCAGTTTGACTAGCGGGAGGAAGAACGGGGAGCTGTTTTTT.

This clonotype was found many times. This chain connects TRBV7-2 to TRBJ1-1, with 7 bases aligning to TRBD1. The CDR3 has 14 residues. CDR1 is SGHTA and CDR2 is FQGNSA in the germline V gene. The junction had 3 bases not matched to a gene; V was cut back by 0 bases and J by 5 bases. The CDR3 DNA sequence: TGTGCCAGCAGCTTAGCGAGGACAGGTACTGAAGCTTTCTTT. Translated: CASSLARTGTEAFF.

Only one count was recorded for this clonotype. This clone may be a read error of a much larger clone one base away. V usage is TRBV7-8 and J usage is TRBJ1-5; D gene uncertain. The CDR3 loop spans 16 amino acids. V was pared by 5 bases and J by 2 bases, with 16 bases between. Germline CDR1 SGHVS, CDR2 FQNEAQ. For the CDR3, the DNA is TGTGCCAGCAGCAAACAGAAAGGGAGGGGCAATCAGCCCCAGCATTTT. Amino acid sequence: CASSKQKGRGNQPQHF.

The chain carries TRBV29-1 and TRBJ2-3; 8 bases are a match to TRBD1. Germline lookup yields CDR1 SQVTM and CDR2 ANQGSEA. Trimming removed 5 bases from V and 4 bases from J; junction bases left unmatched: 2. The CDR3 consists of 12 residues. CDR3 loop: CSVSGGADTQYF. CDR3 sequence (DNA): TGCAGCGTTTCAGGGGGCGCAGATACGCAGTATTTT.

A remark on this clonotype: Mismatch with germline at one junction end may stem from a read error. The chain couples TRBV5-4 to TRBJ2-1; 15 nucleotides line up with TRBD2. Germline V gene sequence: CDR1 SGHNT, CDR2 YYREEE (reference sequence). The CDR3 has 18 amino acids. Written as DNA, the CDR3 is TGTGCCAGCAGCCAGGGACTAGCGGGAGGTATTTCACAGACTGAGCAGTTATTC. Its protein is CASSQGLAGGISQTEQLF. The full variable domain, in which reference TRBV5-4 and TRBJ2-1 provide the parts outside the CDR3, is ETGVTQSPTHLIKTRGQQVTLRCSSQSGHNTVSWYQQALGQGPQFIFQYYREEENGRGNFPPRFSGLQFPNYSSELNVNALELDDSALYLCASSQGLAGGISQTEQLFGPGTRLTVL.

This clonotype was seen at least ten times. The chain recombines TRBV12-3 or TRBV12-4 with TRBJ2-7; D unresolved. The CDR3 has 13 residues. Deletions cut 3 bases from V and 2 bases from J, with 8 bases between. CDR3 sequence: CASSLTAAYEQYF. In DNA, the CDR3 is TGTGCCAGCAGTTTGACCGCTGCCTACGAGCAGTACTTC.